This entry concerns a single TCR beta chain. What it binds is not known. A read error may account for a junction end that differs from germline. These data come from a study of post-analysis software for immune sequencing data. Whole-study findings and limits: About five TRBV segments, including TRBV5-6, TRBV5-1 and TRBV20-1, were more frequent in patients than controls.

The CDR3 extends over 16 amino acids. Germline loops: CDR1 SGDLS, CDR2 YYNGEE. Unique molecular identifiers featured in each of the TCR beta cDNA libraries. Using its own MiXCR run on the PCR reads, TCRdb lists one record per CDR3 protein. The table records about 800,000 distinct CDR3 sequences, 25% to 30% of them present only once. The chain uses TRBV9 and TRBJ1-2; TRBD1 agrees at 10 bases. This receptor was identified in a girl aged 10-17 years with multiple sclerosis. Sequences were obtained from blood. DNA for the CDR3: TGTGCCAACAGCAAGGTGACAGGGGGCCAGGTCTATGGCTACACCTTC. Its translation: CANSKVTGGQVYGYTF.